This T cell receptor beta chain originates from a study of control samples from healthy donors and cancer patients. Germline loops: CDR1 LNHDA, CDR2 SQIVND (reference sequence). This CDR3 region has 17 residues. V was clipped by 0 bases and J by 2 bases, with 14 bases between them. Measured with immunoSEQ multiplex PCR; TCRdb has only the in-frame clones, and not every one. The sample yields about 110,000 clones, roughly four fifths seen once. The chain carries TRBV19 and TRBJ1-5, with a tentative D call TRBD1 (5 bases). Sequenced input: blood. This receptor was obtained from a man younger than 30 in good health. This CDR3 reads CASSIDLGTGGNQPQHF. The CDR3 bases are TGTGCCAGTAGTATAGATCTGGGGACCGGGGGCAATCAGCCCCAGCATTTT.